This section outlines one T cell receptor (beta chain) sequence together with its context. Clones were sequenced by immunoSEQ multiplex PCR, and TCRdb holds only the in-frame ones, with some missing. The table includes about 280,000 clones, approximately 86% detected once. The sample comes from a study of blood T cell repertoires in COVID-19. Germline V lookup: CDR1 SGDLS, CDR2 YYNGEE. V lost 4 bases and J lost 3; bases outside the gene matches: 13. The CDR3 is 17 amino acids. This sequence was found in a woman in her 70s with COVID-19, enrolled during active disease. This sequence joins TRBV9 and TRBJ2-7; 10 nucleotides line up with TRBD2. The sequencing input was peripheral blood. The CDR3, as DNA: TGTGCCAGCAGCCCTAGGGGTTCACTAGCGGGGTTCTACGAGCAGTACTTC. This sequence encodes CASSPRGSLAGFYEQYF.